A single sample gave rise to the 31 T cell receptor beta chains below, sequenced in a study of lymphopenia after photon versus proton radiotherapy. Profiling relied on immunoSEQ multiplex PCR, and the TCRdb table lists in-frame clones only, not all of them. The sample yields around 42,000 clones, approximately 85% seen once. The material was peripheral blood, obtained from a patient treated with photon-based radiotherapy. The receptors here all came from a middle-aged man with gastric cancer.

The rearrangement joins TRBV23-1 to TRBJ1-2, with a weak D call TRBD1 (5 bases). TRBV23-1 belongs to the ORF category, with a function that is uncertain. CDR3 length equals 15 residues. The V end was cut by 7 bases, the J end by 5 bases, with 20 bases between. CDR3 region: CASTHKTETRYGYTF. The CDR3 DNA sequence: TGCGCCAGCACCCACAAGACAGAGACTAGGTATGGCTACACCTTC.

V and J are TRBV27 and TRBJ1-4; D is undetermined. CDR3 length: 12 amino acids. Germline V gene sequence: CDR1 MNHEY, CDR2 SMNVEV (reference sequence). V lost 5 bases, J lost 7 bases, and 8 bases lay in between. The CDR3 bases are TGTGCCAGCAGTCCTGGCGGTGAAAAACTGTTTTTT. Translating gives CASSPGGEKLFF.

The V call is TRBV5-4, the J call TRBJ2-3; 8 bases are a match to TRBD1. The V gene end was trimmed by 0 bases and the J gene end by 3 bases; junction bases not matched to a gene: 0. The CDR3 runs to 14 residues. The germline CDR1 and CDR2 sequences are SGHNT and YYREEE (reference sequence). In nucleotides, the CDR3 is TGTGCCAGCAGCTTGGGGACAGGGACAGATACGCAGTATTTT. Amino acid sequence: CASSLGTGTDTQYF.

This clone showed up just once. The chain carries TRBV18 and TRBJ2-3; 8 nucleotides match TRBD2. CDR3 size: 14 residues. The ends lost 3 bases at V and 4 bases at J; junction bases unmatched: 3. Germline CDR1 KGHSH, CDR2 LQKENI. CDR3 loop: CASSPYGGADTQYF. The CDR3 DNA reads TGTGCCAGCTCACCCTACGGGGGGGCAGATACGCAGTATTTT. Supplemented by reference TRBV18 and TRBJ2-3, the full variable domain reads NAGVMQNPRHLVRRRGQEARLRCSPMKGHSHVYWYRQLPEEGLKFMVYLQKENIIDESGMPKERFSAEFPKEGPSILRIQQVVRGDSAAYFCASSPYGGADTQYFGPGTRLTVL.

Notes on this clone: At one boundary the junction diverges from the germline segment, which might be a read error. The same CDR3 arises from other DNA sequences in this sample as well. The rearrangement links TRBV14 to TRBJ1-2; D is unresolved. The CDR3 length is 14 residues. Germline CDR1 is SGHDN and CDR2 is FVKESK. CDR3 DNA sequence: TGTGCCAGCAGTCAAGCGGATTTTGGCTATGGCTACACCTTC. Translated, it gives CASSQADFGYGYTF.

The chain recombines TRBV5-1 with TRBJ2-1, with 7 bases that match TRBD2. The ends lost 5 bases at V and 3 bases at J; junction bases unmatched: 5. The CDR3 runs to 14 residues. The V gene's germline CDR1 is SGHRS and CDR2 YFSETQ. In nucleotides, the CDR3 is TGCGCCAGCAGTTACGGACTAGACTACAATGAGCAGTTCTTC. Translation: CASSYGLDYNEQFF.

The V and J genes are TRBV2 and TRBJ2-3, with 10 bases lining up with TRBD1. V shed 6 bases, J shed 14 bases, and the junction held 14 bases outside the gene matches. The CDR3 runs 14 residues. Germline CDR1 reads SNHLY; CDR2 reads FYNNEI. CDR3 sequence (DNA): TGTGCCAGCAGCTCCGGGACAGGGGCCCGGCGGCTGTATTTT. Protein: CASSSGTGARRLYF.

This clone was counted once. The CDR3 region has the DNA TGCGCCAGCAGCCCCCGGGCAGGGACCACCTACGAGCAGTACTTC. It translates to CASSPRAGTTYEQYF. This sequence joins TRBV4-3 and TRBJ2-7; D possibly uses TRBD1 or TRBD2 (5 bases each). V was pared by 4 bases and J by 2 bases, with 15 bases between. The CDR3 totals 15 residues. Germline CDR1 reads LGHNA; CDR2 reads YSLEER.

This sequence joins TRBV30 and TRBJ1-1; 9 nucleotides match TRBD1. The CDR3 is 14 residues long. Per germline, CDR1 GTSNPN and CDR2 SVGIG (reference sequence). Unmatched junction bases numbered 11, after V lost 2 bases and J lost 10 bases. The CDR3, as DNA: TGTGCCTGGAGTTCTGAACAGGGGGCTAGAGGAGCTTTCTTT. Translation gives CAWSSEQGARGAFF.

This clone was observed a few times. The CDR3 reads CASSQDMGNTGELFF. The CDR3 DNA follows: TGCGCCAGCAGCCAAGATATGGGTAACACCGGGGAGCTGTTTTTT. The chain links TRBV4-3 to TRBJ2-2; no definite D call. The V end lost 0 bases, the J end lost 2 bases, and 7 bases lay between the germline ends. The CDR3 totals 15 residues. Germline V gives CDR1 LGHNA, CDR2 YSLEER.

The chain is built from TRBV2 and TRBJ2-5, with D perhaps being TRBD1 or TRBD2 (5 bases each). The CDR3 contains 17 residues. V was cut by 6 bases and J by 1 base, with 21 bases left in between. Germline V gene lookup returns CDR1 SNHLY and CDR2 FYNNEI. Written as DNA, the CDR3 is TGTGCCAGCAGCTCTCCCCGGGGCGGAAGGGGCCAAGAGACCCAGTACTTC. Translating gives CASSSPRGGRGQETQYF.

The gene calls are TRBV28 and TRBJ1-5, with a tentative D call TRBD1 (5 bases). This CDR3 has 12 amino acids. Per the germline V gene, CDR1 is MDHEN and CDR2 is SYDVKM. V lost 7 bases and J 11 bases, leaving 15 bases between the germline ends. Here the CDR3 reads CASTGTLFSQHF. CDR3 coding DNA: TGTGCCAGCACCGGGACGTTGTTTTCCCAGCATTTT.

The rearrangement uses TRBV5-5 and TRBJ2-2; 9 bases fit TRBD1. CDR3 length: 15 residues. V lost 2 bases and J lost 7; bases outside the gene matches: 6. Germline lookup yields CDR1 SGHKS and CDR2 YYEKEE (reference sequence). CDR3 sequence: CASSLAQGASGELFF. The CDR3 coding sequence is TGTGCCAGCAGCTTAGCACAGGGGGCCAGCGGGGAGCTGTTTTTT.

Concerning this clone itself: Within the sample, other DNA sequences also encode this same CDR3. The CDR3 bases are TGTGCCAGCAGTGACGGGACAAACACCGGGGAGCTGTTTTTT. This sequence encodes CASSDGTNTGELFF. The V gene is TRBV6-4, the J gene TRBJ2-2, with D tentatively TRBD1 (6 bases). Germline assignment: CDR1 MRHNA and CDR2 SNTAGT. V was clipped by 2 bases and J by 2 bases, with 6 bases between them. CDR3 length: 14 residues.

The J gene is TRBJ1-2, the V gene TRBV4-1; a possible D gene is TRBD1 (5 bases). The CDR3 is 15 amino acids. Germline loops: CDR1 MGHRA, CDR2 YSYEKL. Trimming took 1 base from V and 5 from J, leaving 14 bases between them. The CDR3 DNA sequence: TGCGCCAGCAGCCAAGTAGCGACGGGGACTTATGGCTACACCTTC. It translates to CASSQVATGTYGYTF.

V usage is TRBV6-5 and J usage is TRBJ2-3, with 7 positions matching TRBD2. The ends lost 0 bases at V and 4 bases at J; junction bases unmatched: 4. The CDR3 loop spans 15 amino acids. Looked up from germline, CDR1 is MNHEY and CDR2 is SVGAGI. The CDR3: CASSYSQGGSDTQYF. In nucleotides, the CDR3 is TGTGCCAGCAGTTACTCCCAGGGAGGGTCAGATACGCAGTATTTT.

The CDR3: CASSYRGHNNSPLHF. The CDR3 DNA sequence: TGTGCCAGCAGTTACAGGGGGCATAATAATTCACCCCTCCACTTT. The chain recombines TRBV6-6 with TRBJ1-6; 7 bases are shared with TRBD1. The CDR3 has 15 residues. J gave up 5 bases and V 2 bases, and 3 bases lay outside the gene matches. The V gene's germline CDR1 is MNHNY and CDR2 SVGAGI (reference sequence).

The chain carries TRBV27 and TRBJ1-1; unclear D gene. Germline V gives CDR1 MNHEY, CDR2 SMNVEV (reference sequence). The V end lost 5 bases, the J end lost 5 bases, and 12 bases lay between the germline ends. This CDR3 region has 13 residues. The CDR3 region is CASSAGGRTEAFF. The CDR3, as DNA: TGTGCCAGCAGTGCTGGAGGGAGGACTGAAGCTTTCTTT.

The rearrangement uses TRBV5-1 and TRBJ2-5; 7 bases map to TRBD2. Trimming took 4 bases from V and 4 from J; bases not matched to a gene: 13. The CDR3 runs to 16 residues. Germline CDR1 reads SGHRS; CDR2 reads YFSETQ. The CDR3 nucleotides read TGCGCCAGCAGCCAAGGGAGGGACTCAGGAGGAGAGACCCAGTACTTC. Encoded protein: CASSQGRDSGGETQYF.

This chain joins TRBV6-5 and TRBJ2-7; D is unclear. Looked up from germline, CDR1 is MNHEY and CDR2 is SVGAGI. The CDR3 spans 13 residues. V lost 4 bases, J lost 2 bases, and 9 bases lay in between. The CDR3, as DNA: TGTGCCAGCAGTTCGGGTGGGACCTACGAGCAGTACTTC. Its translation is CASSSGGTYEQYF.

On this clone: The same CDR3 can be traced to other DNA sequences in this sample. The rearrangement links TRBV20-1 to TRBJ2-5; no definite D call. CDR1 is DFQATT, CDR2 SNEGSKA, per germline (reference sequence). V was trimmed by 3 bases and J by 4 bases, leaving 3 bases between them. This CDR3 comprises 10 residues. In DNA, the CDR3 is TGCAGTGCTAGGAGAGAGACCCAGTACTTC. Translated, it gives CSARRETQYF.

The CDR3 loop is CAWSLLGGGVTQYF. The CDR3 DNA is TGTGCCTGGAGTTTGTTGGGGGGCGGAGTGACCCAGTACTTC. The chain is built from TRBV30 and TRBJ2-5; D assignment may be TRBD1 or TRBD2 (6 bases each). Germline lookup yields CDR1 GTSNPN and CDR2 SVGIG (reference sequence). Between the trimmed V and J ends, which lost 2 bases and 7 bases, there was a span of 17 bases. CDR3 length: 14 amino acids.

The chain recombines TRBV19 with TRBJ2-3; 8 nucleotides align to TRBD1. V lost 4 bases and J lost 4; bases outside the gene matches: 1. Germline assignment: CDR1 LNHDA and CDR2 SQIVND (reference sequence). This CDR3 has 13 residues. The CDR3 bases are TGTGCCAGTAGTACGACAGGGGCAGATACGCAGTATTTT. The encoded protein is CASSTTGADTQYF.

The V call is TRBV7-3, the J call TRBJ2-5, with D possibly called TRBD1 or TRBD2 (5 bases each). V lost 5 bases, J lost 3 bases, and 10 bases lay in between. The CDR3 spans 13 residues. Looked up from germline, CDR1 is SGHTA and CDR2 is FQGTGA. The DNA for the CDR3 is TGTGCCAGCAGCGACCGGGGCGAAGAGACCCAGTACTTC. Its translation: CASSDRGEETQYF.

The chain links TRBV4-1 to TRBJ2-3; no definite D call. Per the germline V gene, CDR1 is MGHRA and CDR2 is YSYEKL. With 0 bases removed from V and 4 bases from J, the gap between germline ends came to 5 bases. The CDR3 has 13 residues. CDR3 sequence (DNA): TGCGCCAGCAGCCAAGACTCCCCAGATACGCAGTATTTT. Translating it yields CASSQDSPDTQYF.

Points on this clone: Other DNA sequences in this sample translate to the same CDR3. The chain links TRBV7-9 to TRBJ1-2; no clear D. Germline assignment: CDR1 SEHNR and CDR2 FQNEAQ (reference sequence). This CDR3 region has 12 residues. The ends were cut back, 5 bases at V and 4 bases at J, with 8 bases in the middle. In nucleotides, the CDR3 is TGTGCCAGCAGCCAGGATTCCTATGGCTACACCTTC. Encoded protein: CASSQDSYGYTF. Filled out from reference TRBV7-9 and TRBJ1-2, the complete variable domain reads DTGVSQNPRHKITKRGQNVTFRCDPISEHNRLYWYRQTLGQGPEFLTYFQNEAQLEKSRLLSDRFSAERPKGSFSTLEIQRTEQGDSAMYLCASSQDSYGYTFGSGTRLTVV.

The chain carries TRBV13 and TRBJ1-2; a weak D match, TRBD1 (5 bases). The CDR3 covers 14 residues. The V and J ends lost 0 bases and 4 bases respectively, with 9 bases between them. From germline, CDR1 is PRHDT and CDR2 FYEKMQ (reference sequence). The CDR3 here is CASSLGQALYGYTF. CDR3 DNA: TGTGCCAGCAGCTTAGGACAGGCCCTCTATGGCTACACCTTC.

In its sample, this clone was seen once. V and J are TRBV7-2 and TRBJ2-5; D call uncertain. V lost 1 base and J lost 0, with 6 bases in between. The CDR3 consists of 14 residues. Germline V gives CDR1 SGHTA, CDR2 FQGNSA. The DNA for the CDR3 is TGTGCCAGCAGCTTAGGATTGTACCAAGAGACCCAGTACTTC. Amino acid sequence: CASSLGLYQETQYF.

This chain connects TRBV7-2 to TRBJ1-4; tentatively, D is TRBD1 (6 bases). CDR3 length equals 15 residues. Trimming took off 2 bases at V and 7 bases at J, with 14 bases between the two ends. CDR1 and CDR2 from the germline V gene are SGHTA and FQGNSA. The chain's CDR3 is CASSLTIGGSEKLFF. In nucleotides, the CDR3 is TGTGCCAGCAGCTTAACAATAGGGGGGTCTGAAAAACTGTTTTTT.

V usage is TRBV30 and J usage is TRBJ1-2, with D unclear. This CDR3 region has 12 residues. Trimming took 3 bases from V and 2 from J, leaving 7 bases between them. Germline V gives CDR1 GTSNPN, CDR2 SVGIG (reference sequence). The CDR3 sequence is CAWRTMNYGYTF. DNA of the CDR3: TGTGCCTGGAGGACGATGAACTATGGCTACACCTTC.

This clone came up a few times. This chain uses TRBV5-4 with TRBJ2-5, with 9 bases identical to TRBD1. This CDR3 has 15 amino acids. Germline CDR1 and CDR2: SGHNT and YYREEE (reference sequence). Unmatched junction bases numbered 6, after V lost 4 bases and J lost 2 bases. CDR3 region: CASSVDRGTQETQYF. CDR3 nucleotide sequence: TGTGCCAGCAGCGTAGACAGGGGGACACAAGAGACCCAGTACTTC.